One and the same sample provided the 25 T cell receptor beta chains below, sequenced in a study of T cell repertoires in ileal Crohn's disease. Clones were read by immunoSEQ multiplex PCR, and TCRdb kept only the in-frame ones, dropping some. The table has roughly 29,000 clones, around three quarters seen once. The sample was ileal tissue. These receptors came from an adult with Crohn's disease.

This sequence joins TRBV5-1 and TRBJ2-1; TRBD2 matches at 15 bases. Germline loops: CDR1 SGHRS, CDR2 YFSETQ. There are 19 residues in the CDR3. V shed 4 bases and J 0 bases; nucleotides not matched to a gene: 8. The CDR3 sequence: CASSRTSGRADPSYNEQFF. In DNA form, the CDR3 reads TGCGCCAGCAGCCGGACTAGCGGGAGGGCCGATCCCTCCTACAATGAGCAGTTCTTC.

The chain links TRBV7-9 to TRBJ2-7; D is undetermined. The CDR3 is made up of 14 amino acids. Per the germline V gene, CDR1 is SEHNR and CDR2 is FQNEAQ (reference sequence). Deletions cut 1 base from V and 4 bases from J, with 11 bases between. Here the CDR3 reads CASSLEMNWYEQYF. CDR3 DNA sequence: TGTGCCAGCAGCTTAGAAATGAACTGGTACGAGCAGTACTTC.

V gene TRBV15 combines with J gene TRBJ2-3, with D uncertain. CDR3 length: 14 residues. V lost 6 bases and J 6 bases, leaving 16 bases between the germline ends. Looked up from germline, CDR1 is LNHNV and CDR2 is YYDKDF (reference sequence). CDR3 coding DNA: TGTGCCACCAGTCCCGAAGAGGCCGTCGATACGCAGTATTTT. It yields the protein CATSPEEAVDTQYF.

The V and J genes are TRBV4-1 and TRBJ2-3; 15 nucleotides agree with TRBD2. Looked up from germline, CDR1 is MGHRA and CDR2 is YSYEKL. The CDR3 contains 19 residues. Losses at the gene ends were 0 bases for V and 2 bases for J; bases not matched to a gene: 6. CDR3 sequence reads: CASSQDPGTSGGFTDTQYF. The CDR3 DNA is TGCGCCAGCAGCCAAGATCCAGGGACTAGCGGGGGGTTCACAGATACGCAGTATTTT.

CDR3 residues: CASSPGGAGIAKNIQYF. CDR3 nucleotide sequence: TGTGCCAGCAGCCCGGGGGGGGCGGGGATAGCCAAAAACATTCAGTACTTC. This chain uses TRBV5-6 with TRBJ2-4; TRBD2 matches at 8 bases. The CDR3 contains 17 residues. Germline loops: CDR1 SGHDT, CDR2 YYEEEE. The ends lost 4 bases at V and 0 bases at J; junction bases unmatched: 9.

J is TRBJ1-1 and V is TRBV9; the D is unclear. CDR3 length equals 16 residues. The V end lost 0 bases, the J end lost 1 base, and 13 bases lay between the germline ends. Germline-derived CDR1 and CDR2 are SGDLS and YYNGEE. The CDR3 DNA reads as TGTGCCAGCAGCGTAGAACCTCAGGTCTCGAACACTGAAGCTTTCTTT. As protein: CASSVEPQVSNTEAFF.

This clone was observed a single time. V and J are TRBV5-4 and TRBJ2-5, with 8 positions matching TRBD1. J gave up 3 bases and V 3 bases, and 4 bases lay outside the gene matches. The CDR3 sequence is 14 residues long. Germline V CDR1 and CDR2: SGHNT, YYREEE (reference sequence). CDR3 sequence reads: CASSSTGDKETQYF. CDR3 sequence (DNA): TGTGCCAGCAGCTCGACAGGGGATAAAGAGACCCAGTACTTC.

The chain has TRBV30 and TRBJ2-1, with TRBD2 as a possible D gene (8 bases). CDR3 length: 15 amino acids. V was clipped by 4 bases and J by 6 bases, with 19 bases between them. In germline, CDR1 is GTSNPN, CDR2 SVGIG (reference sequence). The CDR3 loop reads CAWTGGAGDPNEQFF. The CDR3 nucleotides read TGTGCCTGGACAGGGGGAGCGGGGGATCCCAATGAGCAGTTCTTC.

The chain employs TRBV15 and TRBJ1-5; D may be TRBD1 (6 bases). Looked up from germline, CDR1 is LNHNV and CDR2 is YYDKDF (reference sequence). The CDR3 length is 12 residues. Deletions cut 5 bases from V and 6 bases from J, with 8 bases between. In DNA form, the CDR3 reads TGTGCCACCAGCGTGGACAGTCAGCCCCAGCATTTT. This translates into CATSVDSQPQHF. The full variable domain, completed using reference TRBV15 and TRBJ1-5, is DAMVIQNPRYQVTQFGKPVTLSCSQTLNHNVMYWYQQKSSQAPKLLFHYYDKDFNNEADTPDNFQSRRPNTSFCFLDIRSPGLGDTAMYLCATSVDSQPQHFGDGTRLSIL.

The chain is built from TRBV7-3 and TRBJ2-5; possibly TRBD2 for D (6 bases). V lost 1 base and J lost 2, with 14 bases in between. CDR1 is SGHTA and CDR2 is FQGTGA in the germline V gene. The CDR3 totals 16 residues. CDR3 nucleotide sequence: TGTGCCAGCAGCTTAAAACCCCGGGACTTACAAGAGACCCAGTACTTC. Translating gives CASSLKPRDLQETQYF.

This clone was observed a single time. V gene TRBV25-1 combines with J gene TRBJ2-3; the D gene is possibly TRBD1 (6 bases). The CDR3 loop spans 16 amino acids. Germline assignment: CDR1 MGHDK and CDR2 SYGVNS. Trimming stripped 1 base from V and 2 bases from J, with 13 bases between. The CDR3: CASSELADRDTDTQYF. CDR3 nucleotides: TGTGCCAGCAGTGAATTGGCGGACAGAGACACAGATACGCAGTATTTT.

The V gene is TRBV15, the J gene TRBJ2-7; 8 bases are shared with TRBD1. CDR1 is LNHNV and CDR2 is YYDKDF in the germline V gene (reference sequence). The CDR3 is made up of 13 amino acids. Trimming cost V 1 base and J 7 bases; bases outside gene matches: 3. CDR3 sequence reads: CATSRGTGTEQYF. The CDR3 DNA reads TGTGCCACCAGCAGAGGGACAGGGACGGAGCAGTACTTC. The full variable domain, its missing parts supplied by reference TRBV15 and TRBJ2-7, is DAMVIQNPRYQVTQFGKPVTLSCSQTLNHNVMYWYQQKSSQAPKLLFHYYDKDFNNEADTPDNFQSRRPNTSFCFLDIRSPGLGDTAMYLCATSRGTGTEQYFGPGTRLTVT.

The gene calls are TRBV6-6 and TRBJ2-5; D gene unclear. The CDR3 loop spans 14 amino acids. Germline V gene data show CDR1 as MNHNY and CDR2 as SVGAGI (reference sequence). Trimming left V 2 bases short and J 3 bases short, with 10 bases between. DNA of the CDR3: TGTGCCAGCAGTTACCCGGGTTTCGAAGAGACCCAGTACTTC. This translates into CASSYPGFEETQYF.

The chain's CDR3 is CASSPGGAGYEQYF. The CDR3 nucleotides are TGTGCCAGCAGCCCGGGGGGGGCAGGCTACGAGCAGTACTTC. The chain carries TRBV7-6 and TRBJ2-7, with 8 bases identical to TRBD2. The V gene's germline CDR1 is SGHVS and CDR2 FNYEAQ. Unmatched junction bases numbered 6, after V lost 5 bases and J lost 3 bases. The CDR3 spans 14 residues.

This chain joins TRBV18 and TRBJ1-5, with D hard to call. Looked up from germline, CDR1 is KGHSH and CDR2 is LQKENI. This CDR3 comprises 15 residues. The ends were cut back, 5 bases at V and 1 base at J, with 12 bases in the middle. The CDR3 DNA is TGTGCCAGCTCATTACAGCCAACGAGCAATCAGCCCCAGCATTTT. Protein product: CASSLQPTSNQPQHF.

The rearrangement uses TRBV14 and TRBJ2-7; D ambiguous. With 0 bases removed from V and 0 bases from J, the gap between germline ends came to 3 bases. CDR1 is SGHDN, CDR2 FVKESK, per germline. The CDR3 is made up of 13 amino acids. CDR3 bases: TGTGCCAGCAGCCAAGACAACTCCTACGAGCAGTACTTC. Residues: CASSQDNSYEQYF.

The chain employs TRBV15 and TRBJ2-7; TRBD1 matches 9 bases. Trimming cost V 0 bases and J 2 bases; bases outside gene matches: 11. The germline CDR1 and CDR2 sequences are LNHNV and YYDKDF (reference sequence). The CDR3 loop spans 18 amino acids. The CDR3 protein is CATSRDGGPGQGPYEQYF. The CDR3 bases are TGTGCCACCAGCAGAGATGGAGGACCGGGACAGGGCCCCTACGAGCAGTACTTC.

J is TRBJ2-5 and V is TRBV27; D may be TRBD2 (6 bases). The V and J ends lost 2 bases and 5 bases respectively, with 9 bases between them. Germline CDR1 reads MNHEY; CDR2 reads SMNVEV (reference sequence). The CDR3 covers 13 residues. Here the CDR3 DNA reads TGTGCCAGCAGTTTAGCTGGGACTGAGACCCAGTACTTC. The encoded protein is CASSLAGTETQYF.

The V call is TRBV7-2, the J call TRBJ1-1; D call uncertain. V was trimmed by 1 base and J by 11 bases, leaving 17 bases between them. The CDR3 has 14 amino acids. Germline V CDR1 and CDR2: SGHTA, FQGNSA. The CDR3 is CASSLDARRTGAFF. CDR3 DNA sequence: TGTGCCAGCAGCTTAGATGCCAGGCGAACTGGGGCTTTCTTT.

This chain joins TRBV7-6 and TRBJ2-5; D is perhaps TRBD1 (6 bases). This CDR3 has 17 amino acids. Germline CDR1 and CDR2: SGHVS and FNYEAQ. Trimming shortened V by 5 bases and J by 0 bases, and 19 bases separated the two germline ends. CDR3 in DNA: TGTGCCAGCAGCCAGGGTGGAGTAGGGGGAAACCAAGAGACCCAGTACTTC. Residues: CASSQGGVGGNQETQYF. Full variable domain (missing parts from reference TRBV7-6 and TRBJ2-5): GAGVSQSPRYKVTKRGQDVALRCDPISGHVSLYWYRQALGQGPEFLTYFNYEAQQDKSGLPNDRFSAERPEGSISTLTIQRTEQRDSAMYRCASSQGGVGGNQETQYFGPGTRLLVL.

This chain uses TRBV27 with TRBJ1-2, with D uncertain. Trimming stripped 5 bases from V and 6 bases from J, with 16 bases between. The CDR3 contains 14 residues. Germline V gene data show CDR1 as MNHEY and CDR2 as SMNVEV (reference sequence). CDR3 in DNA: TGTGCCAGCAGTCCAGCGGGAAAGCTGCATGGCTACACCTTC. Protein sequence: CASSPAGKLHGYTF.

This sequence joins TRBV29-1 and TRBJ2-1; TRBD2 aligns across 10 bases. This CDR3 has 12 amino acids. Germline V gives CDR1 SQVTM, CDR2 ANQGSEA. Losses at the gene ends were 6 bases for V and 6 bases for J; bases not matched to a gene: 2. The CDR3 loop is CSVLAGVNEQFF. CDR3 in DNA: TGCAGCGTCCTAGCGGGAGTCAATGAGCAGTTCTTC.

This CDR3 reads CASSPGGTGTEAFF. The DNA of the CDR3 is TGTGCCAGCTCACCAGGCGGGACGGGGACTGAAGCTTTCTTT. This chain connects TRBV18 to TRBJ1-1, with D perhaps TRBD1 (5 bases). CDR1 is KGHSH, CDR2 LQKENI, per germline. The CDR3 runs to 14 residues. With 2 bases removed from V and 5 bases from J, the gap between germline ends came to 12 bases.

The chain employs TRBV30 and TRBJ1-2; possibly TRBD1 for D (6 bases). This CDR3 spans 16 amino acids. The germline V gene encodes CDR1 GTSNPN and CDR2 SVGIG (reference sequence). Trimming took off 0 bases at V and 8 bases at J, with 22 bases between the two ends. This CDR3 is CAWSVSRRLQGEGYTF. The CDR3 DNA follows: TGTGCCTGGAGTGTCTCCAGGAGACTACAGGGTGAAGGCTACACCTTC.

J is TRBJ2-6 and V is TRBV11-3; no clear D gene. CDR3 length: 13 amino acids. Between the trimmed V and J ends, which lost 5 bases and 4 bases, there was a span of 6 bases. Germline CDR1 and CDR2: SGHNT and YENEEA. CDR3 nucleotide sequence: TGTGCCAGCAGCCAAGCAGGGGCCAACGTCCTGACTTTC. It encodes CASSQAGANVLTF.